This T cell receptor beta chain was retrieved from a study of blood T cell repertoires in COVID-19. Study-level information: Whether acute or convalescent, the COVID-19 samples came from the United States, Italy and Spain. T cells, B-cell-depleted T cells, or PBMCs supplied cDNA or gDNA.

V was cut by 1 base and J by 8 bases, with 5 bases left in between. Germline loops: CDR1 KGHDR, CDR2 SFDVKD. The CDR3 has 12 residues. Source study methods: Amplification from reference gene primers served as the basis for estimated nucleated cell counts. The assay was immunoSEQ multiplex PCR, and TCRdb's table has in-frame clones only and misses some. From that table come the V and J calls and clone size; the DNA was used to work out D and trimming. This sample has roughly 300,000 clones, with more than 70% found just once. This clone was detected only a few times. Sequenced material: peripheral blood. The TCR sequence derives from a woman between 50 and 59 years old who had recovered from COVID-19. The chain couples TRBV24-1 to TRBJ2-1; D gene uncertain. The CDR3 region has the DNA TGTGCCACCAGTGATTTTTCGGATGAGCAGTTCTTC. This encodes CATSDFSDEQFF.